In this sample, the clone carrying this T cell receptor beta chain turned up a few times. These data are taken from a study of shared clonotypes between healthy human individuals. Study context: Serving as donors were a couple of women and a few men, whose ages spanned 18 to 49. Per donor, three plates held CD4 naive cells, three held CD4 memory, two held CD8 naive and one held CD8 memory.

V was cut by 5 bases and J by 1 base, with 14 bases left in between. Germline CDR1 MDHEN, CDR2 SYDVKM. CDR3 length: 15 amino acids. CD45RO-negative cells were positively selected for CCR7, leaving out terminally differentiated effector memory CD45RA+ cells. Authors' processing steps: As immunoSEQ supplied junction-only sequences (without quality scores), filtering differed. Clones were sequenced by immunoSEQ multiplex PCR, and TCRdb holds only the in-frame ones, with some missing. The V and J calls and clone size are taken from that table; D and trimming were inferred from the DNA. This sample has hundreds of thousands of clones; around 96% occur once, and the top ten carry about 0.11%.

The sequence was obtained from a woman aged 25 to 39 in good health. J is TRBJ1-1 and V is TRBV28; D perhaps matches TRBD1 (6 bases). The sequenced material came from naive CD8+ T cells sorted from blood. The CDR3 reads CASSRGTGRNTEAFF. For the CDR3, the DNA is TGTGCCAGCAGTCGAGGAACAGGGAGGAACACTGAAGCTTTCTTT.